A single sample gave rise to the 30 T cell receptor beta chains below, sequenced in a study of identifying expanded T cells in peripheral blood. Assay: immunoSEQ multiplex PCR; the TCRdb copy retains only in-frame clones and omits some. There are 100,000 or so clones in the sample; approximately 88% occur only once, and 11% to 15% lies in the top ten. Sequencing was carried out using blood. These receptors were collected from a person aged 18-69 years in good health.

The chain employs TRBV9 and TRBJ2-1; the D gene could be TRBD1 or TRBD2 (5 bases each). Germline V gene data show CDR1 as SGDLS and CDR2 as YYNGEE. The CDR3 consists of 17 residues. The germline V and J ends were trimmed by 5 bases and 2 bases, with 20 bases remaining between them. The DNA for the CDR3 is TGTGCCAGCAGGGGAAACCGGGACGCGAGACCCTACAATGAGCAGTTCTTC. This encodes CASRGNRDARPYNEQFF.

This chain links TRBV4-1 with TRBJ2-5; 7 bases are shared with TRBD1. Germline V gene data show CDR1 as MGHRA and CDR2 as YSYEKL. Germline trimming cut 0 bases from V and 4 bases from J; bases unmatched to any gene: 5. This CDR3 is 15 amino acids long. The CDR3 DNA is TGCGCCAGCAGCCAAGATGAGACAGGGCGAGAGACCCAGTACTTC. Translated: CASSQDETGRETQYF.

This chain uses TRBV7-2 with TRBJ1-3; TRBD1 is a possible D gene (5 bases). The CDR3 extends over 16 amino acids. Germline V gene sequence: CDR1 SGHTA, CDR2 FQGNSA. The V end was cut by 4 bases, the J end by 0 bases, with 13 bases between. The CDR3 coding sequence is TGTGCCAGCAGCTCGGTGGGGGGTAACTCTGGAAACACCATATATTTT. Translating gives CASSSVGGNSGNTIYF.

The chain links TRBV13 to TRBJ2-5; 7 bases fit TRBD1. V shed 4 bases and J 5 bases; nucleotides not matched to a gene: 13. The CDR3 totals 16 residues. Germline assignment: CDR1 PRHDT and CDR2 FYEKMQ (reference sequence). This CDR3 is CASSSLGQAKGETQYF. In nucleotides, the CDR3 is TGTGCCAGCAGCTCGCTTGGACAGGCGAAGGGGGAGACCCAGTACTTC.

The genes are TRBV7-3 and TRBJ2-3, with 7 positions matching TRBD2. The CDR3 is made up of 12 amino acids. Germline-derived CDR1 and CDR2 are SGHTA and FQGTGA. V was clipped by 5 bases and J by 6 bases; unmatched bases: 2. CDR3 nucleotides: TGTGCCAGCAGCCAGGGAGGGGATACGCAGTATTTT. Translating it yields CASSQGGDTQYF.

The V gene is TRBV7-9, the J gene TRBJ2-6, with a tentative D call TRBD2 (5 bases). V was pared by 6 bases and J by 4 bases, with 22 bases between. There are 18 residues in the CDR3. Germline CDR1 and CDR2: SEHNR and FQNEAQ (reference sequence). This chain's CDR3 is CASSFTTGLAAGANVLTF. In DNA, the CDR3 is TGTGCCAGCAGTTTCACCACCGGGCTAGCTGCCGGGGCCAACGTCCTGACTTTC.

This CDR3 is CASSLTGRRSYNSPLHF. Written as DNA, the CDR3 is TGCGCCAGCAGCCTGACAGGGAGACGCTCCTATAATTCACCCCTCCACTTT. The chain employs TRBV5-1 and TRBJ1-6; 7 bases align to TRBD1. CDR1 is SGHRS, CDR2 YFSETQ, per germline. The CDR3 extends over 17 amino acids. The junction had 7 bases not matched to a gene; V was cut back by 4 bases and J by 0 bases.

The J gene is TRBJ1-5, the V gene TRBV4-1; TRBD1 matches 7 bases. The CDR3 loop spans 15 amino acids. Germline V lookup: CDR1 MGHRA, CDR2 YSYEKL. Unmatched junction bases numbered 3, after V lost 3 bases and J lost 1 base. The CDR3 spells CASSQAQGSNQPQHF. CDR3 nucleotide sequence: TGCGCCAGCAGCCAGGCACAGGGGAGCAATCAGCCCCAGCATTTT.

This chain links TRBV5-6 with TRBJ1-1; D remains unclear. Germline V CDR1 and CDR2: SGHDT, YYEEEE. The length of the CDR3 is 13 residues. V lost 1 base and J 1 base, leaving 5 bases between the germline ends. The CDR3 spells CASSLRQNTEAFF. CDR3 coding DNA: TGTGCCAGCAGCTTGCGACAGAACACTGAAGCTTTCTTT.

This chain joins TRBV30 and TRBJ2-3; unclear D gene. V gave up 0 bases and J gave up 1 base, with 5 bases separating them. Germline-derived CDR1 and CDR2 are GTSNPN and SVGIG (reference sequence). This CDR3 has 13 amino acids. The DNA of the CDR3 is TGTGCCTGGAGTGTTTGGGGCACAGATACGCAGTATTTT. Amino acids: CAWSVWGTDTQYF.

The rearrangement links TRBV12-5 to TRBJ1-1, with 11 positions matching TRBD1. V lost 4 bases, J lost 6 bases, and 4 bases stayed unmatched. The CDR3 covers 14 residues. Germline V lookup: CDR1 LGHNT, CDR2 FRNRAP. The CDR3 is CASGSGQGASEAFF. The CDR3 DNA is TGTGCTAGTGGTTCTGGACAGGGGGCCTCTGAAGCTTTCTTT.

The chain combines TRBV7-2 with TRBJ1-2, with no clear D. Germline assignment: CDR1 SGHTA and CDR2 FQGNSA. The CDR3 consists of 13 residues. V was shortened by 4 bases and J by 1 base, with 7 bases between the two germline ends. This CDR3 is CASSSNLNYGYTF. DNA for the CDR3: TGTGCCAGCAGCTCTAACCTTAACTATGGCTACACCTTC.

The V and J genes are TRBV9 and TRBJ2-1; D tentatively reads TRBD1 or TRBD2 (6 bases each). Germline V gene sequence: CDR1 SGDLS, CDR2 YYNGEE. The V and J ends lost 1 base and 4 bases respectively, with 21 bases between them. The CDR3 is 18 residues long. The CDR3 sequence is CASSVSLGGGPGYNEQFF. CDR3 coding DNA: TGTGCCAGCAGCGTATCTTTAGGAGGGGGGCCGGGATACAATGAGCAGTTCTTC.

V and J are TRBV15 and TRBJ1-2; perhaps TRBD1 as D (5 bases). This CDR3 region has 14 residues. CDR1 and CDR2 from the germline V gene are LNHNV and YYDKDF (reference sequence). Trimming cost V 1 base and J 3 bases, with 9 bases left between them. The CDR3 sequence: CATSRVGGDYGYTF. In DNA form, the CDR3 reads TGTGCCACCAGCAGAGTCGGGGGAGACTATGGCTACACCTTC.

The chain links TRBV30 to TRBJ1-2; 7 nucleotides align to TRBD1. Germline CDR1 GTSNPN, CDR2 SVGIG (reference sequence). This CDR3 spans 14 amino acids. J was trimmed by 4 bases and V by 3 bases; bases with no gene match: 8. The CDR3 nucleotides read TGTGCCTGGAGAGACCCAGGGGGGGCCTATGGCTACACCTTC. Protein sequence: CAWRDPGGAYGYTF.

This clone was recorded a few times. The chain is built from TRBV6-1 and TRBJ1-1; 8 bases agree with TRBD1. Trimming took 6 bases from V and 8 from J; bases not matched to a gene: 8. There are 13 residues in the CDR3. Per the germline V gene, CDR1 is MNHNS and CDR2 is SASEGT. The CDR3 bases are TGTGCCAGCAGGGCAGGGGGCGCCTTGGAAGCTTTCTTT. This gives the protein CASRAGGALEAFF.

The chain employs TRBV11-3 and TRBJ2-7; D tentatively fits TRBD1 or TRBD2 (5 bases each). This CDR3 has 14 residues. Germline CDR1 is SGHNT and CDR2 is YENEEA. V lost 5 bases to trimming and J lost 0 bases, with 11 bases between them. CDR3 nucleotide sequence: TGTGCCAGCAGCCGGGGCAGGAGCTCCTACGAGCAGTACTTC. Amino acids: CASSRGRSSYEQYF. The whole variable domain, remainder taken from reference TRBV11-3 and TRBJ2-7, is EAGVVQSPRYKIIEKKQPVAFWCNPISGHNTLYWYLQNLGQGPELLIRYENEEAVDDSQLPKDRFSAERLKGVDSTLKIQPAELGDSAVYLCASSRGRSSYEQYFGPGTRLTVT.

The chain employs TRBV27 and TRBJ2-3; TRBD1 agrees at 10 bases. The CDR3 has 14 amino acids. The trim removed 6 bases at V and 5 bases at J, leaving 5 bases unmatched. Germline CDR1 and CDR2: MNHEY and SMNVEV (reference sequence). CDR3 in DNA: TGTGCCAGCAGCTGGGACAGGGGTGGAGATACGCAGTATTTT. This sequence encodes CASSWDRGGDTQYF.

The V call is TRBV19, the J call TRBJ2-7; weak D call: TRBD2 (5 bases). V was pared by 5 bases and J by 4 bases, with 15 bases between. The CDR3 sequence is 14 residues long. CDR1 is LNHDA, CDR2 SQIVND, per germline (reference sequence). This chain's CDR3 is CASSPEASGYEQYF. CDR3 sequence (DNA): TGTGCCAGTAGTCCCGAGGCCTCGGGATACGAGCAGTACTTC.

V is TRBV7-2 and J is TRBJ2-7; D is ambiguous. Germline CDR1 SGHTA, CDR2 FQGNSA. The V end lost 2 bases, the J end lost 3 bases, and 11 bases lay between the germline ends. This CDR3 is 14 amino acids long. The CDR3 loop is CASSLSPGSYEQYF. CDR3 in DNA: TGTGCCAGCAGCTTATCCCCGGGCAGCTACGAGCAGTACTTC. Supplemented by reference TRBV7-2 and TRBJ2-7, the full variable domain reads GAGVSQSPSNKVTEKGKDVELRCDPISGHTALYWYRQSLGQGLEFLIYFQGNSAPDKSGLPSDRFSAERTGGSVSTLTIQRTQQEDSAVYLCASSLSPGSYEQYFGPGTRLTVT.

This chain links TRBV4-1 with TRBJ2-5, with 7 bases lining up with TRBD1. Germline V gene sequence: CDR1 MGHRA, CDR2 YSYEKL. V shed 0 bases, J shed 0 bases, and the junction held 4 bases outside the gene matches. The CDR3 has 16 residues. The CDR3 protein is CASSQDHRGYQETQYF. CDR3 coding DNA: TGCGCCAGCAGCCAAGATCACAGGGGATACCAAGAGACCCAGTACTTC.

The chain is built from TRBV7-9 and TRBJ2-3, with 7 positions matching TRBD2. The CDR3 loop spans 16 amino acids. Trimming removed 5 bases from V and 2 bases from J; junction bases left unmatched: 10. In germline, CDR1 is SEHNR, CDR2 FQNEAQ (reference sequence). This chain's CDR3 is CASSPREGWDTDTQYF. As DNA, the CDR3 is TGTGCCAGCAGCCCGAGGGAGGGGTGGGACACAGATACGCAGTATTTT. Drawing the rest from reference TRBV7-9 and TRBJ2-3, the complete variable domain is DTGVSQNPRHKITKRGQNVTFRCDPISEHNRLYWYRQTLGQGPEFLTYFQNEAQLEKSRLLSDRFSAERPKGSFSTLEIQRTEQGDSAMYLCASSPREGWDTDTQYFGPGTRLTVL.

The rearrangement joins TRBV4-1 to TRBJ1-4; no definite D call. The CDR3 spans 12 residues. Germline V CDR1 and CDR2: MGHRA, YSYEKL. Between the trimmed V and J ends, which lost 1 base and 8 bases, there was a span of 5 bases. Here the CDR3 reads CASSQGYEKLFF. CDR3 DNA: TGCGCCAGCAGCCAAGGGTACGAAAAACTGTTTTTT.

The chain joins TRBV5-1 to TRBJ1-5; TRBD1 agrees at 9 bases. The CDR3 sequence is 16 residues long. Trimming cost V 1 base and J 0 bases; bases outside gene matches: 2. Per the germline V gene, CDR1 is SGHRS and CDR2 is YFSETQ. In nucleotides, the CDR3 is TGCGCCAGCAGCTTGTTGGGACAGGGTAGCAATCAGCCCCAGCATTTT. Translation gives CASSLLGQGSNQPQHF.

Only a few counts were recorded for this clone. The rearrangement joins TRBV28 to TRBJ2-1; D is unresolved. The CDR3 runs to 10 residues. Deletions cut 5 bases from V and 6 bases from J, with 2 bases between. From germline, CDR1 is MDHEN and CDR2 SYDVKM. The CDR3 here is CASSVNEQFF. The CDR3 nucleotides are TGTGCCAGCAGTGTCAATGAGCAGTTCTTC.

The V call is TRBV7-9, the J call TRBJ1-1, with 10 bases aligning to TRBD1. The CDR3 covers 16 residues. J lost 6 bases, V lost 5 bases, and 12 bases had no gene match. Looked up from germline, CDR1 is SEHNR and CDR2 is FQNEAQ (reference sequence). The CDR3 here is CASSRTRDRGFSEAFF. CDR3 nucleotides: TGTGCCAGCAGCCGGACCCGGGACAGGGGTTTCTCTGAAGCTTTCTTT.

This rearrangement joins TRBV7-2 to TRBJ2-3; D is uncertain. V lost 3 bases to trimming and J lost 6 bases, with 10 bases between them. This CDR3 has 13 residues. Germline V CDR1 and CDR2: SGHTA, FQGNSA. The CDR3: CASSFTISDTQYF. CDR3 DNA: TGTGCCAGCAGCTTCACAATTTCCGATACGCAGTATTTT.

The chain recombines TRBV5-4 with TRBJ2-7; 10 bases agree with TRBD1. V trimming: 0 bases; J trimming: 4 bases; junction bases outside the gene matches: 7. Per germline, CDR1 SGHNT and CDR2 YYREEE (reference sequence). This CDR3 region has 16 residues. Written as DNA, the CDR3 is TGTGCCAGCAGCTTGGTCTTTTCGGGACAGGGGTACGAGCAGTACTTC. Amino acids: CASSLVFSGQGYEQYF. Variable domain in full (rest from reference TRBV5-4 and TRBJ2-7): ETGVTQSPTHLIKTRGQQVTLRCSSQSGHNTVSWYQQALGQGPQFIFQYYREEENGRGNFPPRFSGLQFPNYSSELNVNALELDDSALYLCASSLVFSGQGYEQYFGPGTRLTVT.

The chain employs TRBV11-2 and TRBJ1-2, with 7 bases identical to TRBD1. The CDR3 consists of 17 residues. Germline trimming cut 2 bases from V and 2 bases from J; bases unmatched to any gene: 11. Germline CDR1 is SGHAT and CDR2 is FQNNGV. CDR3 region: CASSLRFGDRLNYGYTF. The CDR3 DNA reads TGTGCCAGCAGCTTAAGGTTCGGGGACAGACTGAACTATGGCTACACCTTC.

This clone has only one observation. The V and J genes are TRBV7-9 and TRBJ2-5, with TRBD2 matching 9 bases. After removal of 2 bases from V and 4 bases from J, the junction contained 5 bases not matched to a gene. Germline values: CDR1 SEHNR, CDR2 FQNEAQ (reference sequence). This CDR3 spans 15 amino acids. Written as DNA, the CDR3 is TGTGCCAGCAGCTTACTGGGGACTAGCCCAGAGACCCAGTACTTC. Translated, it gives CASSLLGTSPETQYF.